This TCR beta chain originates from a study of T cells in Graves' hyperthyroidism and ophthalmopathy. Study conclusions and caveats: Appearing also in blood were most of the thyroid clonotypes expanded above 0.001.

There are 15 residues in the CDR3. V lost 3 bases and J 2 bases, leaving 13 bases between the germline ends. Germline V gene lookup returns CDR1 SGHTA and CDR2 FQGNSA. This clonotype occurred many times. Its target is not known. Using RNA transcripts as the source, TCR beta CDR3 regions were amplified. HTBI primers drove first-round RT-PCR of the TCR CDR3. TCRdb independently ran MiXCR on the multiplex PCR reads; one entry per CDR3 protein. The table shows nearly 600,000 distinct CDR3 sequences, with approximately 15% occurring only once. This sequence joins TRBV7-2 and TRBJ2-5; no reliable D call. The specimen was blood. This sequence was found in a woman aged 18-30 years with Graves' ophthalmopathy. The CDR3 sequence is CASSLVTGRQETQYF. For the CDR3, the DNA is TGTGCCAGCAGCTTGGTTACGGGCCGGCAAGAGACCCAGTACTTC.